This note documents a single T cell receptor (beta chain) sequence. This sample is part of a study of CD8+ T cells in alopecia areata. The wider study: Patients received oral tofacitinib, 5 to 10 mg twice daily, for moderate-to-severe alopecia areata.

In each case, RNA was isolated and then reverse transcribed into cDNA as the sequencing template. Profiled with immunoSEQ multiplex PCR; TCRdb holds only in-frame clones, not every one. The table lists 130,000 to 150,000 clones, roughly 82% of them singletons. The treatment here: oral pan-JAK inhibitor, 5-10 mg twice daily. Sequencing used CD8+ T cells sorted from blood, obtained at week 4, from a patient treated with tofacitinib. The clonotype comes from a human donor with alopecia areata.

CDR3: CASSMGPGTSYEQYF. The CDR3, as DNA: TGTGCCAGCAGTATGGGGCCCGGGACCTCCTACGAGCAGTACTTC. This sequence joins TRBV5-6 and TRBJ2-7; D may be TRBD1 or TRBD2 (5 bases each). Germline V lookup: CDR1 SGHDT, CDR2 YYEEEE. Trimming removed 5 bases from V and 0 bases from J, with 15 bases in between. CDR3 length: 15 amino acids.